The TCR beta chain under discussion was sequenced for a study of beta chain features in type 1 diabetes. The CDR3 spans 12 residues. Trimming left V 2 bases short and J 9 bases short, with 8 bases between. Per the germline V gene, CDR1 is SGHTA and CDR2 is FQGNSA. Since all of the isolated RNA was reverse transcribed, expressed TCRB transcripts were what got sequenced. Produced via immunoSEQ multiplex PCR; TCRdb's table is partial and in-frame only. Of hundreds of thousands of clones detected, more than 9.5% appear once; the ten largest clones hold 0.045% to 0.05%. Study-wide results and caveats: When Type 1 diabetes patients were examined, their TCRB CDR3s proved moderately but significantly shorter in all four CD4+ subsets. Insertion counts at VDJ junctions were lower in type 1 diabetes patients, who also showed more deletions there.

This clone was seen more than once but under ten times. The antigen remains undetermined. The collection from each donor was one heparinised blood draw averaging roughly 100 mL. Cell sorting via CD45RO/CCR7/CD25/CD127/CD95/CD27 was performed to obtain CD4+ naive, central memory, regulatory and stem cell-like memory cells. The sequence came from a woman under 30 in good health. This chain uses TRBV7-2 with TRBJ2-1; no clear D gene. Source material: naive CD4+ T cells from blood. CDR3 DNA sequence: TGTGCCAGCAGCTTAAACATGGGTGAGCAGTTCTTC. It translates to CASSLNMGEQFF.